Listed here are 4 T cell receptor beta chains from one sample, sequenced in a study of shared clonotypes between healthy human individuals. Sequencing used immunoSEQ multiplex PCR; TCRdb keeps in-frame clones, though not all of them. The sample has about 490,000 clones; roughly four fifths are singletons. The sample was PBMCs. The receptors were sampled from a woman aged 40 to 55 in good health. Some clones in this sample may be carry-over from other donors' samples.

This chain's CDR3 is CASAFSYNEQFF. CDR3 DNA sequence: TGTGCCAGCGCCTTTTCCTACAATGAGCAGTTCTTC. This chain uses TRBV4-2 with TRBJ2-1, with unresolved D. Germline V CDR1 and CDR2: LGHNA, YNFKEQ. The CDR3 has 12 residues. With 8 bases removed from V and 1 base from J, the gap between germline ends came to 6 bases.

V gene TRBV4-1 combines with J gene TRBJ2-3; 9 bases are shared with TRBD1. Per the germline V gene, CDR1 is MGHRA and CDR2 is YSYEKL. The ends lost 1 base at V and 5 bases at J; junction bases unmatched: 1. The CDR3 is 14 amino acids. CDR3 bases: TGCGCCAGCAGCCAAGGGACAGGGGTAGATACGCAGTATTTT. Translating it yields CASSQGTGVDTQYF.

In the case of this clone: This sample also contains other DNA sequences that code for the same CDR3. The chain uses TRBV5-1 and TRBJ2-7; D not resolved. The V end lost 1 base, the J end lost 1 base, and 6 bases lay between the germline ends. Germline CDR1 and CDR2: SGHRS and YFSETQ. This CDR3 spans 13 amino acids. The CDR3 DNA sequence: TGCGCCAGCAGCTTGACTCCTTCCTACGAGCAGTACTTC. Protein: CASSLTPSYEQYF.

V gene TRBV2 combines with J gene TRBJ1-1, with D unresolved. V shed 5 bases and J shed 4 bases, with 14 bases lying between them. CDR1 and CDR2 from the germline V gene are SNHLY and FYNNEI. The length of the CDR3 is 14 residues. The CDR3, as DNA: TGTGCCAGCAGTTCTGGGTCCCTGGGCACTGAAGCTTTCTTT. It encodes CASSSGSLGTEAFF.